These 11 T cell receptor beta chains came from one sample sequenced in a study of shared clonotypes between healthy human individuals. TCRdb's copy holds only in-frame clones and misses some; the assay was immunoSEQ multiplex PCR. The sample includes approximately 2.5 million clones, more than 80% of them seen just once. The sequenced sample consisted of naive CD4+ T cells sorted from blood. Subset specified: CD45RA+ positively selected. The receptor source for this set is a man between 18 and 35 years old in good health.

This chain joins TRBV6-1 and TRBJ2-7, with 8 bases fitting TRBD2. Germline CDR1 reads MNHNS; CDR2 reads SASEGT. Unmatched junction bases numbered 6, after V lost 2 bases and J lost 3 bases. The CDR3 is 15 amino acids. As DNA, the CDR3 is TGTGCCAGCAGTGAACTCGGGGGGGCACGCTACGAGCAGTACTTC. Encoded protein: CASSELGGARYEQYF.

The count of this clone is one. V and J are TRBV5-1 and TRBJ2-2, with 7 positions matching TRBD1. This CDR3 comprises 13 residues. V gave up 6 bases and J gave up 5 bases; unmatched junction bases: 4. The V gene's germline CDR1 is SGHRS and CDR2 YFSETQ. The CDR3 bases are TGCGCCAGCAACCAGGGGGTTACCGGGGAGCTGTTTTTT. This sequence encodes CASNQGVTGELFF.

This clone was seen only a few times. This rearrangement joins TRBV14 to TRBJ1-6; D unclear. The CDR3 consists of 14 residues. V lost 1 base and J 8 bases, leaving 9 bases between the germline ends. Germline V CDR1 and CDR2: SGHDN, FVKESK. The CDR3 nucleotides read TGTGCCAGCAGCCAAGGGGTGTCATATTCACCCCTCCACTTT. Protein: CASSQGVSYSPLHF.

The chain employs TRBV6-5 and TRBJ2-2, with TRBD1 matching over 9 bases. CDR1 is MNHEY and CDR2 is SVGAGI in the germline V gene. The junction had 10 bases not matched to a gene; V was cut back by 10 bases and J by 7 bases. This CDR3 has 14 amino acids. In nucleotides, the CDR3 is TGTGCCACCTGGGACAGGGAAGGAAACGGGGAGCTGTTTTTT. As protein: CATWDREGNGELFF.

This chain connects TRBV10-2 to TRBJ2-6; D gene ambiguous. The V gene's germline CDR1 is WSHSY and CDR2 SAAADI. Trimming removed 3 bases at V and 0 bases at J, with 6 bases between. This CDR3 spans 15 amino acids. CDR3 DNA: TGCGCCAGCAGTGACTGGGCCTCTGGGGCCAACGTCCTGACTTTC. Residues: CASSDWASGANVLTF.

Comment on this clone: In the same sample, other DNA sequences code for this CDR3. The chain has TRBV5-1 and TRBJ2-7; 7 bases are a match to TRBD2. Losses at the gene ends were 0 bases for V and 2 bases for J; bases not matched to a gene: 5. The V gene's germline CDR1 is SGHRS and CDR2 YFSETQ. CDR3 length: 15 residues. The CDR3 reads CASSLDPGGPYEQYF. Here the CDR3 DNA reads TGCGCCAGCAGCTTGGACCCGGGGGGTCCCTACGAGCAGTACTTC.

The rearrangement joins TRBV5-1 to TRBJ2-5; D call uncertain. The V and J ends lost 4 bases and 1 base respectively, with 23 bases between them. CDR3 length: 18 residues. Germline CDR1 is SGHRS and CDR2 is YFSETQ. This CDR3 is CASSIYPKTYGIQETQYF. The CDR3 DNA follows: TGCGCCAGCAGCATATACCCCAAGACGTATGGAATCCAAGAGACCCAGTACTTC.

On this clone: A read error may produce the germline difference seen at one junction end. This chain joins TRBV15 and TRBJ1-5; a possible D gene is TRBD1 (5 bases). CDR1 and CDR2 (germline): LNHNV, YYDKDF (reference sequence). CDR3 size: 12 residues. CDR3 region: CATSRDLGAQNF. The CDR3 DNA is TGTGCCACCAGCAGAGATCTAGGGGCCCAAAATTTT.

The rearrangement joins TRBV12-2 to TRBJ2-1; the D call of TRBD2 is as the table states it, not checked on the DNA. TRBV12-2 is designated a pseudogene. The CDR3 is 17 amino acids. This chain's CDR3 is CASRLVPGLAGTNEQFF. CDR3 DNA: TGTGCAAGTCGCTTAGTCCCGGGACTAGCGGGTACCAATGAGCAGTTCTTC.

V is TRBV5-4 and J is TRBJ1-6, with 7 bases lining up with TRBD1. Per the germline V gene, CDR1 is SGHNT and CDR2 is YYREEE (reference sequence). The CDR3 is 14 residues long. V lost 5 bases to trimming and J lost 7 bases; unmatched junction nucleotides: 6. The CDR3 sequence: CASRETGLNSPLHF. The CDR3 region has the DNA TGTGCCAGCAGGGAGACAGGGTTAAATTCACCCCTCCACTTT.

The chain is built from TRBV28 and TRBJ1-6; maybe TRBD1 (5 bases). V was cut by 3 bases and J by 0 bases, with 24 bases left in between. The germline gives CDR1 MDHEN, CDR2 SYDVKM. The CDR3 consists of 21 residues. The CDR3 bases are TGTGCCAGCAGTTTCTTTCGAAAGGGGACGACTTCAAGCTCCTATAATTCACCCCTCCACTTT. Amino acids: CASSFFRKGTTSSSYNSPLHF.